This T cell receptor beta chain originates from a study of human T cells and chemical hapten exposure. In the study overall: The sensitizing agent was 2% DPC, placed on roughly 2 cm by roughly 2 cm of upper inner arm skin. Findings of the study overall: More PT1 expanded TCRs went with higher patch test scores. Expanded TCRs produced significantly more large CDR3 similarity clusters than controls did.

The time point is: patch test 2, 6 weeks after DPC sensitization. Stated treatment: therapeutic diphenylcyclopropenone sensitization with weekly scalp DPC. Regarding this clonotype: Antigen unknown.

TCRdb called the RACE reads again in MiXCR, with one record for every CDR3 protein. The sample carries about 140,000 distinct CDR3 sequences, about an eighth recorded once. V trimming: 4 bases; J trimming: 6 bases; junction bases outside the gene matches: 7. In germline, CDR1 is SGDLS, CDR2 YYNGEE. This CDR3 comprises 16 residues. The TCR originated in a woman aged 50 to 60 with alopecia areata. Some clones in this sample may be carry-over from other donors' samples. The rearrangement joins TRBV9 to TRBJ2-1, with 13 bases that match TRBD2. The sample was whole blood, taken in connection with sensitization to the hapten diphenylcyclopropenone (DPC). As DNA, the CDR3 is TGTGCCAGCAGCCCCCCCGGGACTAGCGGGATCAATGAGCAGTTCTTC. Amino acid sequence: CASSPPGTSGINEQFF.